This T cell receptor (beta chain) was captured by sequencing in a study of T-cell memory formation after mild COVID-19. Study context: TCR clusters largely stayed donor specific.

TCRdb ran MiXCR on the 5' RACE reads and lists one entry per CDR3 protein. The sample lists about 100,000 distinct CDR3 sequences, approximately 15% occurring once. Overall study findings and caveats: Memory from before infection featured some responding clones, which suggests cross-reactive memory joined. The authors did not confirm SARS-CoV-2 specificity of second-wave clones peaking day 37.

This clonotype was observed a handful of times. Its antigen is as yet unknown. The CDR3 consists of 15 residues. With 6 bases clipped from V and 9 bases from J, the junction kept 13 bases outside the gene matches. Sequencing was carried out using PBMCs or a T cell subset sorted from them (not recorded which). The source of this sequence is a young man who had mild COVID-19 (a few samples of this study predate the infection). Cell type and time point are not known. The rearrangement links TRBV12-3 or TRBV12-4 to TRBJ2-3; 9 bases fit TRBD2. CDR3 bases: TGTGCCAGCAGCCCCAATTGGCTAGCGGGGAACACGCAGTATTTT. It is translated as CASSPNWLAGNTQYF.